A selection of T cell receptor beta chains follows, all from one sample in a study of blood T cell repertoires in COVID-19. The assay was immunoSEQ multiplex PCR, and TCRdb's table has in-frame clones only and misses some. The table has some 26,000 clones, roughly nine tenths seen once. The sequenced sample was peripheral blood. The receptors originated from a human donor in a cohort sampled during active COVID-19. The CDR3 runs from the conserved cysteine through the conserved F or W. Fields, in order: clone size, D gene, V gene, J gene, CDR3 protein, CDR3 DNA. A D gene is named only where the DNA matches it firmly. Only part of the rows carry a size: once, few, many, or a class if the clone is expanded.

.	TRBD1	TRBV9	TRBJ2-7	CASSRQGAREQYF	TGTGCCAGCAGTCGACAGGGGGCGCGAGAGCAGTACTTC
.	.	TRBV15	TRBJ2-5	CATSEGRETQYF	TGTGCCACCAGCGAGGGTAGGGAGACCCAGTACTTC
once	.	TRBV18	TRBJ1-1	CASSPDNGNTEAFF	TGTGCCAGCTCGCCCGACAACGGGAACACTGAAGCTTTCTTT
.	.	TRBV15	TRBJ1-2	CATSMGGRDGYTF	TGTGCCACCAGCATGGGCGGGAGGGATGGCTACACCTTC
once	TRBD2	TRBV4-3	TRBJ2-3	CASSQVASGGVKDTQYF	TGCGCCAGCAGCCAAGTGGCTAGCGGGGGGGTTAAAGATACGCAGTATTTT
.	.	TRBV10-3	TRBJ2-7	CAITEGRGGEQYF	TGTGCCATCACGGAAGGAAGGGGGGGCGAGCAGTACTTC
.	.	TRBV4-1	TRBJ1-2	CASSQAGIYGYTF	TGCGCCAGCAGCCAAGCAGGGATCTATGGCTACACCTTC
once	TRBD1	TRBV10-3	TRBJ1-2	CAISGTGVNYGYTF	TGTGCCATCAGTGGGACAGGGGTTAACTATGGCTACACCTTC
once	TRBD1	TRBV29-1	TRBJ1-5	CSVAEGTGRQPQHF	TGCAGCGTTGCTGAGGGGACAGGTCGACAGCCCCAGCATTTT
.	.	TRBV6-5	TRBJ1-6	CASSPGTAGGSPLHF	TGTGCCAGCAGTCCCGGGACCGCGGGGGGTTCACCCCTCCACTTT
.	.	TRBV9	TRBJ1-1	CASSVAITTNSHVAEAFF	TGTGCCAGCAGCGTAGCTATTACCACGAACTCCCATGTGGCTGAAGCTTTCTTT
.	TRBD2	TRBV12-3/TRBV12-4	TRBJ2-5	CASRGSGETQYF	TGTGCCAGCAGGGGTAGCGGGGAGACCCAGTACTTC
.	TRBD1	TRBV30	TRBJ1-5	CAWSLKDRLHQPQHF	TGTGCCTGGAGTCTAAAGGACAGGCTGCATCAGCCCCAGCATTTT